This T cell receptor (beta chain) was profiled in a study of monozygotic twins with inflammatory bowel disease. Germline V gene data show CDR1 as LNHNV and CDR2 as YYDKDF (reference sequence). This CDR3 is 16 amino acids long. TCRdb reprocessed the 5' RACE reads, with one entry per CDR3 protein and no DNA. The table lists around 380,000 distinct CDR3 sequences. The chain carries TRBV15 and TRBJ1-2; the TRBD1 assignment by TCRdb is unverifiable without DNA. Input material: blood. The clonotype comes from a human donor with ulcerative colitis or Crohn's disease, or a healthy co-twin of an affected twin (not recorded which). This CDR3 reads CATSRNRDTLNYGYTF.